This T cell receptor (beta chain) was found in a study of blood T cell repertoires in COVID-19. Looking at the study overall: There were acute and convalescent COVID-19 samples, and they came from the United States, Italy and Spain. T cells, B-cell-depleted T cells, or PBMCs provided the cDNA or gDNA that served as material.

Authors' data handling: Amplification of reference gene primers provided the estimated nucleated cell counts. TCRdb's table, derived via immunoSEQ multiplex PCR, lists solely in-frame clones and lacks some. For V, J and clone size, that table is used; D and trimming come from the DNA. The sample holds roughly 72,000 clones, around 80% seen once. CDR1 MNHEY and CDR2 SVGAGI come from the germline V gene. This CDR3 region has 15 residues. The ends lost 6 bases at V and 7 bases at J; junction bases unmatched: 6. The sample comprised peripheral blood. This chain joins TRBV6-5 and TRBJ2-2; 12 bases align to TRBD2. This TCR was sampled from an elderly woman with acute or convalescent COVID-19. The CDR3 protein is CASRGTSGRIGELFF. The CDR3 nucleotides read TGTGCCAGCAGGGGTACTAGCGGGAGGATCGGGGAGCTGTTTTTT.